The 5 T cell receptor beta chains below were found in one sample sequenced in a study of cytomegalovirus exposure and HLA in healthy donors. This PCR relied on a set of 60 Vbeta primers and 13 Jbeta primers. Sequenced by immunoSEQ multiplex PCR; TCRdb stores in-frame clones only, minus some. The sample consists of more than 55,000 clones, 74% of them appearing once. Sequenced sample: PBMCs. All receptors derive from a woman in her sixties or seventies in good health and CMV-seropositive.

This clone was seen a handful of times. This chain links TRBV7-9 with TRBJ1-1, with TRBD1 matching over 7 bases. Per germline, CDR1 SEHNR and CDR2 FQNEAQ (reference sequence). V shed 1 base and J 3 bases; nucleotides not matched to a gene: 5. This CDR3 has 15 residues. In nucleotides, the CDR3 is TGTGCCAGCAGCTTAGGGACAGGAGGGTACACTGAAGCTTTCTTT. Protein product: CASSLGTGGYTEAFF.

This sequence joins TRBV18 and TRBJ1-1, with D perhaps TRBD1 (5 bases). The CDR3 spans 14 residues. V shed 1 base and J shed 2 bases, with 8 bases lying between them. Germline V gives CDR1 KGHSH, CDR2 LQKENI. CDR3 coding DNA: TGTGCCAGCTCACCACGCGGACAAAACACTGAAGCTTTCTTT. Protein sequence: CASSPRGQNTEAFF.

The V call is TRBV10-3, the J call TRBJ2-2; TRBD2 matches 8 bases. The germline V gene has CDR1 ENHRY and CDR2 SYGVKD. CDR3 length: 15 residues. With 5 bases clipped from V and 3 bases from J, the junction kept 5 bases outside the gene matches. The CDR3 is CAISYSGSDTGELFF. The CDR3 DNA sequence: TGTGCCATCAGTTACAGCGGGAGCGACACCGGGGAGCTGTTTTTT.

V usage is TRBV6-6 and J usage is TRBJ2-6; TRBD1 matches 8 bases. CDR3 length: 15 residues. Per germline, CDR1 MNHNY and CDR2 SVGAGI (reference sequence). V was clipped by 7 bases and J by 6 bases; unmatched bases: 8. The CDR3, as DNA: TGTGCCAGCACCATCCCGACAGGGGCGGCCAACGTCCTGACTTTC. It translates to CASTIPTGAANVLTF.

The chain combines TRBV29-1 with TRBJ1-2; 7 bases are shared with TRBD1. The V gene end was trimmed by 5 bases and the J gene end by 4 bases; junction bases not matched to a gene: 4. The CDR3 is 12 amino acids. Germline V gene data show CDR1 as SQVTM and CDR2 as ANQGSEA. This CDR3 is CSVPGQPYGYTF. DNA for the CDR3: TGCAGCGTTCCGGGACAGCCCTATGGCTACACCTTC.